This T cell receptor beta chain was found in a study of T cells in Graves' hyperthyroidism and ophthalmopathy. With 4 bases clipped from V and 4 bases from J, the junction kept 7 bases outside the gene matches. CDR1 and CDR2 (germline): SGHRS, YFSETQ. The CDR3 runs 14 residues. This clonotype appeared a few times. Its antigen is unknown. Study findings and constraints: Blood shared most expanded thyroid clonotypes above 0.001.

Amplification yielded TCR beta CDR3 regions, with RNA transcripts as the source. Primed by the HTBI set, a first-round RT-PCR was run on the TCR CDR3. TCRdb fed the multiplex PCR reads into MiXCR, producing one record per CDR3 protein. The data hold hundreds of thousands of distinct CDR3 sequences, with just under 45% observed a single time. The TCR originated in an adult man with Graves' disease, either hyperthyroidism or ophthalmopathy (not recorded which). Sequencing was done on a sample of peripheral blood or thyroid tissue (not recorded which). This rearrangement joins TRBV5-1 to TRBJ1-2; the match to TRBD1 covers 7 bases. The CDR3 loop reads CASSLNRGGYGYTF. The CDR3 region has the DNA TGCGCCAGCAGCCTGAACAGGGGAGGCTATGGCTACACCTTC.